The 14 T cell receptor beta chains in this list originate from one sample, sequenced in a study of blood T cell repertoires in COVID-19. Sequencing was performed with immunoSEQ multiplex PCR; in TCRdb, only in-frame clones are kept and a portion is missing. The repertoire has 200,000 to 250,000 clones, around nine tenths of them found once; the top ten carry about 5%. The sample taken for sequencing was peripheral blood. These receptors came from a woman aged 40 to 49 with acute or convalescent COVID-19.

This chain links TRBV5-1 with TRBJ2-2; 10 bases are shared with TRBD1. The V gene's germline CDR1 is SGHRS and CDR2 YFSETQ. V lost 4 bases to trimming and J lost 4 bases; unmatched junction nucleotides: 7. This CDR3 is built from 16 residues. DNA of the CDR3: TGCGCCAGCAGCCAACGGACAGGGGGTAGCACCGGGGAGCTGTTTTTT. It translates to CASSQRTGGSTGELFF.

V and J are TRBV30 and TRBJ1-3, with TRBD1 as a possible D gene (6 bases). The CDR3 sequence is 17 residues long. V lost 1 base, J lost 0 bases, and 16 bases lay in between. Germline CDR1 GTSNPN, CDR2 SVGIG (reference sequence). The CDR3 DNA follows: TGTGCCTGGAGTGCCTCTCCAGGACAGAGCTCTGGAAACACCATATATTTT. This translates into CAWSASPGQSSGNTIYF.

The chain recombines TRBV12-3 or TRBV12-4 with TRBJ2-1, with D possibly TRBD2 on 7 matching bases. The CDR3 has 13 residues. The V end lost 3 bases, the J end lost 10 bases, and 13 bases lay between the germline ends. CDR3 coding DNA: TGTGCCAGCAGTTTCGGGGGGCCAAGCGAGCAGTTCTTC. Translation gives CASSFGGPSEQFF.

The chain has TRBV5-4 and TRBJ1-5, with unresolved D. Trimming left V 0 bases short and J 6 bases short, with 7 bases between. This CDR3 comprises 13 residues. From germline, CDR1 is SGHNT and CDR2 YYREEE (reference sequence). For the CDR3, the DNA is TGTGCCAGCAGCTTGGCGCCTACTCAGCCCCAGCATTTT. It specifies CASSLAPTQPQHF.

The V call is TRBV6-1, the J call TRBJ2-3; D remains ambiguous. Trimming took 1 base from V and 0 from J, leaving 8 bases between them. CDR3 length equals 15 residues. From germline, CDR1 is MNHNS and CDR2 SASEGT. The CDR3 region is CASSEDYRSTDTQYF. For the CDR3, the DNA is TGTGCCAGCAGTGAAGACTACCGCAGCACAGATACGCAGTATTTT.

The chain recombines TRBV7-8 with TRBJ2-7, with TRBD1 matching 7 bases. The germline V gene has CDR1 SGHVS and CDR2 FQNEAQ. This CDR3 has 16 amino acids. The V segment lost 5 bases and the J segment 0 bases; nucleotides outside the gene matches: 10. The CDR3 sequence: CASSHAAGGSSYEQYV. For the CDR3, the DNA is TGTGCCAGCAGCCACGCGGCAGGGGGTAGCTCCTACGAGCAGTACGTC.

V usage is TRBV20-1 and J usage is TRBJ1-5, with 7 bases fitting TRBD1. With V trimmed by 3 bases and J by 0 bases, 14 bases remained unmatched. Germline lookup yields CDR1 DFQATT and CDR2 SNEGSKA (reference sequence). This CDR3 region has 18 residues. As DNA, the CDR3 is TGCAGTGCTAGTCCAAGGCTGGGACAGCTCTATAGCAATCAGCCCCAGCATTTT. It yields the protein CSASPRLGQLYSNQPQHF.

The rearrangement joins TRBV2 to TRBJ2-7; D is unresolved. Trimming removed 4 bases at V and 4 bases at J, with 8 bases between. The CDR3 covers 12 residues. Germline CDR1 reads SNHLY; CDR2 reads FYNNEI. CDR3 nucleotide sequence: TGTGCCAGCAGTGTCGTCCGTTACGAGCAGTACGTC. This codes for CASSVVRYEQYV.

Judged by abundance, this clone is medium-sized. J is TRBJ1-6 and V is TRBV2; 7 bases align to TRBD1. V trimming: 10 bases; J trimming: 7 bases; junction bases outside the gene matches: 10. Germline V gene lookup returns CDR1 SNHLY and CDR2 FYNNEI. There are 14 residues in the CDR3. This CDR3 is CAIQPGQKNSPLHF. The DNA for the CDR3 is TGTGCCATTCAACCGGGACAGAAGAATTCACCCCTCCACTTT.

The J gene is TRBJ1-5, the V gene TRBV25-1; 9 positions match TRBD1. The trim removed 4 bases at V and 2 bases at J, leaving 6 bases unmatched. Germline V gene lookup returns CDR1 MGHDK and CDR2 SYGVNS. The CDR3 sequence is 16 residues long. CDR3 sequence: CASSGGTGYGNQPQHF. CDR3 DNA: TGTGCCAGCAGTGGAGGGACAGGGTATGGCAATCAGCCCCAGCATTTT.

The chain has TRBV7-2 and TRBJ1-4, with a weak D call TRBD1 (6 bases). V was cut by 3 bases and J by 3 bases, with 8 bases left in between. This CDR3 comprises 14 residues. Germline CDR1 and CDR2: SGHTA and FQGNSA. The DNA for the CDR3 is TGTGCCAGCAGCTTTGAGGGGGCTAATGAAAAACTGTTTTTT. Residues: CASSFEGANEKLFF. The variable domain in full, with the rest retrieved from reference TRBV7-2 and TRBJ1-4, is GAGVSQSPSNKVTEKGKDVELRCDPISGHTALYWYRQSLGQGLEFLIYFQGNSAPDKSGLPSDRFSAERTGGSVSTLTIQRTQQEDSAVYLCASSFEGANEKLFFGSGTQLSVL.

This chain links TRBV30 with TRBJ1-1; D not certain. The CDR3 length is 16 residues. Germline values: CDR1 GTSNPN, CDR2 SVGIG (reference sequence). The V end was cut by 4 bases, the J end by 3 bases, with 21 bases between. CDR3 sequence: CAWTRVIPNSYTEAFF. As DNA, the CDR3 is TGTGCCTGGACCAGAGTTATTCCCAACAGTTACACTGAAGCTTTCTTT.

The rearrangement uses TRBV6-1 and TRBJ2-7, with TRBD1 matching over 7 bases. The trim removed 3 bases at V and 8 bases at J, leaving 13 bases unmatched. The germline V gene encodes CDR1 MNHNS and CDR2 SASEGT. This CDR3 has 15 amino acids. CDR3 nucleotides: TGTGCCAGCAGTGAGGGCCTGACAGGGTTGGGTAAGCAGTACGTC. This sequence encodes CASSEGLTGLGKQYV.

This clone is a singleton in its sample. This rearrangement joins TRBV7-3 to TRBJ2-3, with 8 bases matching TRBD2. Germline-derived CDR1 and CDR2 are SGHTA and FQGTGA. Trimming took 5 bases from V and 5 from J; bases not matched to a gene: 18. The CDR3 length is 18 residues. The CDR3 DNA is TGTGCCAGCAGCCAACGCGGGGCGGGGGGAAGTAATGGAGATACGCAGTATTTT. Translated: CASSQRGAGGSNGDTQYF.